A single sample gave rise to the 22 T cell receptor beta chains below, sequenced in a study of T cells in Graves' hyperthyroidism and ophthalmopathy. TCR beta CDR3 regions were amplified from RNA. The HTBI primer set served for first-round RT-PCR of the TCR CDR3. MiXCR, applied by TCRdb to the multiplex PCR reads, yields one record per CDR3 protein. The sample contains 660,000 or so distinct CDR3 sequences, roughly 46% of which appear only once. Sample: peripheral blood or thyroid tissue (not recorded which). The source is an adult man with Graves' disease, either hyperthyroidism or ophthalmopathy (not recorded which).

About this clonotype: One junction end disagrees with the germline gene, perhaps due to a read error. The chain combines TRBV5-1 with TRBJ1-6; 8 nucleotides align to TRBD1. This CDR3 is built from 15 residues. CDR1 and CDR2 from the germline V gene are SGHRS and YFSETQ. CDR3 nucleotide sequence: TGTGCCAGCAGCTCTCGGACAGGGTCTAATTCACCCCTCCACTTT. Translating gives CASSSRTGSNSPLHF.

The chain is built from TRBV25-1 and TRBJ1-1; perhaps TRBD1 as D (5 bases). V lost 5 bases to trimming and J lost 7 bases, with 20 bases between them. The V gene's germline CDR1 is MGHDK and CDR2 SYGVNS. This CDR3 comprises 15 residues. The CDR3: CASSQLGDYGHEAFF. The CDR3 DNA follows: TGTGCCAGCAGTCAACTCGGGGACTACGGTCATGAAGCTTTCTTT.

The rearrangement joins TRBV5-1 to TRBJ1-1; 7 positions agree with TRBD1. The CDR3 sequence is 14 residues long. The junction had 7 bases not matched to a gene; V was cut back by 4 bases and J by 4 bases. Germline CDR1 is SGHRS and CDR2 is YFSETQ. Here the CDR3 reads CASSEAGGLTEAFF. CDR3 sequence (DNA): TGCGCCAGCAGCGAAGCAGGGGGGCTCACTGAAGCTTTCTTT.

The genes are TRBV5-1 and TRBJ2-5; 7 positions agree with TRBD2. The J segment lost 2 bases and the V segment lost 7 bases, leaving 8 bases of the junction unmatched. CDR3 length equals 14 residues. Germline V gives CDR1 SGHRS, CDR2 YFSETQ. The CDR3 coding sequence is TGCGCCAGCGGTACTAGCGACGGACAAGAGACCCAGTACTTC. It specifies CASGTSDGQETQYF.

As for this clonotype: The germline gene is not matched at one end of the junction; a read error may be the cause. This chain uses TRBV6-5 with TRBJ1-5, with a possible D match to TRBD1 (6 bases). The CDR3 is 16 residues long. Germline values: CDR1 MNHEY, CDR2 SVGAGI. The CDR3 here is CAISYYRDGGDQPQHF. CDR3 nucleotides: TGTGCCATCAGTTATTACAGGGACGGAGGAGATCAGCCCCAGCATTTT.

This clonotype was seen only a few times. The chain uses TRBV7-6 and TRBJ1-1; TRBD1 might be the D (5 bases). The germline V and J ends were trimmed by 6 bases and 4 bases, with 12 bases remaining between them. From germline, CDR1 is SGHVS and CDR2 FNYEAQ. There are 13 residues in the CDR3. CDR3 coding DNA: TGTGCCAGCAGGGCCGGGACCCTCACTGAAGCTTTCTTT. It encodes CASRAGTLTEAFF.

Here the CDR3 reads CATSGTGGQPQHF. The DNA of the CDR3 is TGTGCCACCAGCGGGACAGGGGGTCAGCCCCAGCATTTT. The gene calls are TRBV24-1 and TRBJ1-5; 11 bases fit TRBD1. The germline V gene encodes CDR1 KGHDR and CDR2 SFDVKD. After removal of 7 bases from V and 6 bases from J, the junction contained 1 base not matched to a gene. The CDR3 is 13 amino acids.

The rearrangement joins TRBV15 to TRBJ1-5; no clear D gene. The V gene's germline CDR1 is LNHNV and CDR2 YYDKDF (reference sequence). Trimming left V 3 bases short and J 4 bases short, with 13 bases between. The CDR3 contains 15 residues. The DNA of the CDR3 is TGTGCCACCAGCAGTCCTAACAGTAATAATCAGCCCCAGCATTTT. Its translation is CATSSPNSNNQPQHF.

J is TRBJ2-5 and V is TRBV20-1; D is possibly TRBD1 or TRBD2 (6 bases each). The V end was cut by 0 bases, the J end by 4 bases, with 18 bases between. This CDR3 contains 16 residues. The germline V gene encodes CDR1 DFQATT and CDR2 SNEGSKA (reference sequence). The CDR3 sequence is CSARDSLDRLGETQYF. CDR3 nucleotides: TGCAGTGCTAGAGATTCCTTGGACAGACTAGGAGAGACCCAGTACTTC.

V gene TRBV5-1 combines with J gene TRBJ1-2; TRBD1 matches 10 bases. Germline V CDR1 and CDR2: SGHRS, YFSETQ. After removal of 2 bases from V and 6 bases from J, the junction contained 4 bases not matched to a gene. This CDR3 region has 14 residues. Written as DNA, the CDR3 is TGCGCCAGCAGCTTAAAAGACAGGGGGCATGGCTACACCTTC. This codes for CASSLKDRGHGYTF.

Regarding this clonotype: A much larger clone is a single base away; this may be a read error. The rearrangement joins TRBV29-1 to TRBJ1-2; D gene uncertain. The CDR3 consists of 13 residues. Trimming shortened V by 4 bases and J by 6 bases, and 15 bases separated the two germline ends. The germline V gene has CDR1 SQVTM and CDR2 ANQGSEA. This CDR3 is CSVARGLDHGYTF. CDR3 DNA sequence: TGCAGCGTTGCTAGAGGGTTGGACCATGGCTACACCTTC.

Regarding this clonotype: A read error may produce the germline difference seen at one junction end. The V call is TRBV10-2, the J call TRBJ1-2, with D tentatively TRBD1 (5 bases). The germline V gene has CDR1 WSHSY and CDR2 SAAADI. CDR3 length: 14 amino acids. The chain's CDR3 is CASSPGRANYGYTF. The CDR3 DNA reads TGTGCCAGCTCACCTGGCAGGGCTAACTATGGCTACACCTTC.

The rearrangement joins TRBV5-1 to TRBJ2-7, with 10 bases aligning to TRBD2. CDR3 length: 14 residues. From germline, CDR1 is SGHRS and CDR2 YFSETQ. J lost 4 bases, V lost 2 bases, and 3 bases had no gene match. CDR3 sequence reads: CASSLAGGIYEQYF. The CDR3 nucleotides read TGCGCCAGCAGCTTAGCGGGAGGGATTTACGAGCAGTACTTC. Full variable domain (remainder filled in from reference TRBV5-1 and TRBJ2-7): KAGVTQTPRYLIKTRGQQVTLSCSPISGHRSVSWYQQTPGQGLQFLFEYFSETQRNKGNFPGRFSGRQFSNSRSEMNVSTLELGDSALYLCASSLAGGIYEQYFGPGTRLTVT.

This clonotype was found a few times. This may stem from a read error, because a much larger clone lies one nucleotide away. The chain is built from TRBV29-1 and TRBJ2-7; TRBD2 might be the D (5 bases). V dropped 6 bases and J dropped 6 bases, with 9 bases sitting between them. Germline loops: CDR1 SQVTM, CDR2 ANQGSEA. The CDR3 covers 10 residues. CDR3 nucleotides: TGCAGCGTGGGAGATGGCGAGCAGTACTTC. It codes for CSVGDGEQYF.

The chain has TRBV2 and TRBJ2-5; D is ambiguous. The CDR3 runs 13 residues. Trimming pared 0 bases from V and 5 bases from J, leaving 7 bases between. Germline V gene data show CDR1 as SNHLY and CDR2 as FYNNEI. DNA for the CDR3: TGTGCCAGCAGTGAAGCGAGGCAGGAGACCCAGTACTTC. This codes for CASSEARQETQYF.

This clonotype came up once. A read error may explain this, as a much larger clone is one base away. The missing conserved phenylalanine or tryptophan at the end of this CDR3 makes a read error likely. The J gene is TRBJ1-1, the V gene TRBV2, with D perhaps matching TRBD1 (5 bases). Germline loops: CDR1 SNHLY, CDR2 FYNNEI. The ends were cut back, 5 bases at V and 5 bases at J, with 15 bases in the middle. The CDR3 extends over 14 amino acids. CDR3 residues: CASSYQGGGTEAFS. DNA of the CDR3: TGTGCCAGCAGTTATCAGGGAGGAGGGACTGAAGCTTTCTCT.

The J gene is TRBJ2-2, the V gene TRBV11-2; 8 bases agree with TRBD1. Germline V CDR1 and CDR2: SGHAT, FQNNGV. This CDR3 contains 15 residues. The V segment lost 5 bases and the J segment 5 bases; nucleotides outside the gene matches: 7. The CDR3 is CASSQDRVGTGELFF. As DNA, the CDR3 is TGTGCCAGCAGCCAGGACAGGGTTGGGACCGGGGAGCTGTTTTTT.

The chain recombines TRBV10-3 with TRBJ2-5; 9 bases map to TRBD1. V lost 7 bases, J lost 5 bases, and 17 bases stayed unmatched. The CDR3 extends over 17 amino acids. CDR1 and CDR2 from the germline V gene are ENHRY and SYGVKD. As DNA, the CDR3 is TGTGCCATCACCTACTTGGGACAGGGCTTTCGACACGAGACCCAGTACTTC. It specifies CAITYLGQGFRHETQYF.

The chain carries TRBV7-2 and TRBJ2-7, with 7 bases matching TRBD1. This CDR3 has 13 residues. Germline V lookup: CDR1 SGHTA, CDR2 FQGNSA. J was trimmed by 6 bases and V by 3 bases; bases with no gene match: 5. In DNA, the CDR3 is TGTGCCAGCAGCTTCTGGACAGGAATCGAGCAGTACTTC. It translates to CASSFWTGIEQYF.

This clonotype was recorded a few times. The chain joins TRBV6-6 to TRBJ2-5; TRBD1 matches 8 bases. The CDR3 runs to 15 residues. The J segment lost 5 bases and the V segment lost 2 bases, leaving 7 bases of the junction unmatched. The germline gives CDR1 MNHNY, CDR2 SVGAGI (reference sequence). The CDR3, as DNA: TGTGCCAGCAGTTACCCGACAGGGGACGGGGAGACCCAGTACTTC. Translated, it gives CASSYPTGDGETQYF.

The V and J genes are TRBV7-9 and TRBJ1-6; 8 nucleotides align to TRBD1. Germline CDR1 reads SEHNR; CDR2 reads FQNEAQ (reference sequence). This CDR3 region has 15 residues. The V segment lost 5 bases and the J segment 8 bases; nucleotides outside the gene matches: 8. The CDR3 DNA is TGTGCCAGCAGCCAATTCAGGGGGCCGGATTCACCCCTCCACTTT. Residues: CASSQFRGPDSPLHF. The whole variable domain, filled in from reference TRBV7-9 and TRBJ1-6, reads DTGVSQNPRHKITKRGQNVTFRCDPISEHNRLYWYRQTLGQGPEFLTYFQNEAQLEKSRLLSDRFSAERPKGSFSTLEIQRTEQGDSAMYLCASSQFRGPDSPLHFGNGTRLTVT.

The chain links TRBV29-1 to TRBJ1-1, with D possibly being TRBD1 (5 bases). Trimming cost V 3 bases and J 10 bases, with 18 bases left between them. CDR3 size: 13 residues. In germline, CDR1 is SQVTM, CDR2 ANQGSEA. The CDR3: CSVEPPQGVGAFF. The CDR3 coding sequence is TGCAGCGTTGAGCCCCCTCAGGGAGTCGGAGCTTTCTTT.